These 20 T cell receptor beta chains originate from one sample sequenced in a study of tumor and adjacent non-tumor tissue in lung cancer. A modified ARM-PCR protocol with three rounds of nested PCR amplified TCRbeta. TCRdb independently ran MiXCR on the multiplex PCR reads; one entry per CDR3 protein. The repertoire holds just over 200,000 distinct CDR3 sequences, with roughly 70% as singletons. No cell sorting was done before RNA was extracted from the tissue. What was sequenced was lung tumor tissue. All receptors come from a man in his sixties with non-small cell lung cancer.

This clonotype was found many times. The rearrangement uses TRBV29-1 and TRBJ2-5, with 9 bases lining up with TRBD1. V shed 6 bases, J shed 4 bases, and the junction held 6 bases outside the gene matches. Germline assignment: CDR1 SQVTM and CDR2 ANQGSEA. There are 13 residues in the CDR3. CDR3 DNA sequence: TGCAGCGTGGGAGCGGGACAGGGAGAGACCCAGTACTTC. This translates into CSVGAGQGETQYF.

About this clonotype: A read error may be the cause here, since a much bigger clone is one base away. The chain combines TRBV20-1 with TRBJ2-7, with TRBD1 matching over 10 bases. Germline CDR1 DFQATT, CDR2 SNEGSKA (reference sequence). After removal of 6 bases from V and 1 base from J, the junction contained 6 bases not matched to a gene. The CDR3 length is 14 residues. CDR3 amino acids: CSARDRGHSYEQYF. The CDR3 nucleotides are TGCAGTGCGCGGGACAGGGGCCATTCCTACGAGCAGTACTTC.

V and J are TRBV6-1 and TRBJ1-5; 7 nucleotides align to TRBD1. V gave up 10 bases and J gave up 3 bases; unmatched junction bases: 12. The germline CDR1 and CDR2 sequences are MNHNS and SASEGT. This CDR3 is built from 15 residues. For the CDR3, the DNA is TGTGCCAACACCTGGACAGGAGTTAACAATCAGCCCCAGCATTTT. This codes for CANTWTGVNNQPQHF.

V gene TRBV28 combines with J gene TRBJ2-5; D perhaps matches TRBD1 (5 bases). There are 12 residues in the CDR3. Per the germline V gene, CDR1 is MDHEN and CDR2 is SYDVKM. Trimming pared 1 base from V and 5 bases from J, leaving 5 bases between. The CDR3 loop reads CASSLSGETQYF. DNA for the CDR3: TGTGCCAGCAGTTTATCAGGGGAGACCCAGTACTTC.

A note on this clonotype: With a much larger clone just one base away, this may be a read error. The J gene is TRBJ1-6, the V gene TRBV20-1; no firm D call. Trimming pared 3 bases from V and 0 bases from J, leaving 9 bases between. There are 15 residues in the CDR3. Germline assignment: CDR1 DFQATT and CDR2 SNEGSKA (reference sequence). CDR3 sequence (DNA): TGCAGTGCTAGCTACTTAAGCTCCTATAATTCACCCCTCCACTTT. It yields the protein CSASYLSSYNSPLHF.

The CDR3 DNA sequence: TGCAGTGCTAGAGGGGAGGGCGCAGAAGGGCCCTCGGAGACCCAGTACTTC. Protein product: CSARGEGAEGPSETQYF. This chain uses TRBV20-1 with TRBJ2-5; 7 bases map to TRBD2. CDR1 is DFQATT and CDR2 is SNEGSKA in the germline V gene (reference sequence). CDR3 length: 17 amino acids. V shed 1 base, J shed 5 bases, and the junction held 16 bases outside the gene matches.

There are a few counts of this clonotype. The chain is built from TRBV20-1 and TRBJ2-7, with 7 bases that match TRBD2. CDR3 size: 14 residues. J was trimmed by 3 bases and V by 1 base; bases with no gene match: 6. Per germline, CDR1 DFQATT and CDR2 SNEGSKA (reference sequence). CDR3 sequence: CSARVGTKHYEQYF. In DNA, the CDR3 is TGCAGTGCTAGAGTGGGGACTAAGCACTACGAGCAGTACTTC.

This sequence joins TRBV6-6 and TRBJ2-3; 11 bases fit TRBD2. Germline assignment: CDR1 MNHNY and CDR2 SVGAGI (reference sequence). V was pared by 9 bases and J by 6 bases, with 14 bases of the junction left unmatched. This CDR3 is built from 16 residues. The CDR3 DNA reads TGTGCCAGGAGCTCCCAGCTAGCGGGGGGCGGGGATACGCAGTATTTT. This codes for CARSSQLAGGGDTQYF.

This clonotype has a handful of counts. The chain has TRBV4-1 and TRBJ1-5; D not resolved. Germline CDR1 MGHRA, CDR2 YSYEKL. The CDR3 extends over 13 amino acids. Trimming removed 3 bases at V and 6 bases at J, with 9 bases between. For the CDR3, the DNA is TGCGCCAGCAGCCAGGGGATGTCTCAGCCCCAGCATTTT. This codes for CASSQGMSQPQHF.

This clonotype was observed at least ten times. This chain joins TRBV4-3 and TRBJ2-3, with 14 bases identical to TRBD2. With V trimmed by 3 bases and J by 7 bases, 6 bases remained unmatched. The CDR3 covers 16 residues. In germline, CDR1 is LGHNA, CDR2 YSLEER. The CDR3 region has the DNA TGCGCCAGCAGCCAGGGGACTAGCGGGAGTGTAAATACGCAGTATTTT. Translating gives CASSQGTSGSVNTQYF.

In its sample, this clonotype was seen many times. The J gene is TRBJ1-2, the V gene TRBV29-1; no reliable D call. In germline, CDR1 is SQVTM, CDR2 ANQGSEA. V was pared by 4 bases and J by 3 bases, with 27 bases between. This CDR3 is 18 amino acids long. CDR3 nucleotides: TGCAGCGTTGTTCCTGAATGGGATCCGAAAACGGGGTACTATGGCTACACCTTC. This codes for CSVVPEWDPKTGYYGYTF. Using reference TRBV29-1 and TRBJ1-2 for the parts outside the CDR3, the full variable domain is SAVISQKPSRDICQRGTSLTIQCQVDSQVTMMFWYRQQPGQSLTLIATANQGSEATYESGFVIDKFPISRPNLTFSTLTVSNMSPEDSSIYLCSVVPEWDPKTGYYGYTFGSGTRLTVV.

Turning to this clonotype: One junction end does not reproduce the germline sequence, and a read error may be involved. The chain uses TRBV12-3 or TRBV12-4 and TRBJ2-2; 9 nucleotides agree with TRBD1. The CDR3 is 14 residues long. The chain's CDR3 is CASSNRGLGGELFF. CDR3 nucleotides: TGTGCCAGCAGCAACAGGGGGCTTGGCGGGGAACTGTTTTTT.

As regards this clonotype: As the CDR3 is not closed by the conserved phenylalanine or tryptophan, this likely results from a read error. The chain uses TRBV24-1 and TRBJ2-1; 11 bases agree with TRBD2. The better agreement between TRBJ2-7 and the DNA end casts doubt on the J call. The CDR3 is made up of 15 amino acids. Germline CDR1 and CDR2: KGHDR and SFDVKD. CDR3: CATSDPGLADNEQYL. The CDR3 DNA sequence: TGTGCCACCAGTGACCCGGGACTAGCGGACAATGAGCAGTACTTA.

Comments on this clonotype: A junction end diverges from the germline sequence, so it may reflect a read error. The chain has TRBV4-1 and TRBJ2-7, with 8 bases aligning to TRBD2. The CDR3 runs 14 residues. The germline V gene encodes CDR1 MGHRA and CDR2 YSYEKL. As DNA, the CDR3 is TGCGCCAGCAGCCAAGTGTCTAGCGGGTTGGAGCAATACTTC. Residues: CASSQVSSGLEQYF.

This clonotype was observed once. This may arise from a read error, as a much more abundant clone is one base away. The gene calls are TRBV10-2 and TRBJ2-2; a possible D gene is TRBD1 (6 bases). The CDR3 spans 13 residues. CDR1 is WSHSY, CDR2 SAAADI, per germline. The CDR3 loop is CTSSDRTTGELFF. The DNA of the CDR3 is TGCACCAGCAGTGACAGGACGACCGGGGAGCTGTTTTTT.

As for this clonotype: One end of the junction does not line up with germline, which may come from a read error. The gene calls are TRBV5-6 and TRBJ2-7; TRBD2 matches at 9 bases. This CDR3 comprises 15 residues. Germline CDR1 SGHDT, CDR2 YYEEEE. CDR3 DNA: TGCGCCACCAGCCCAGCGACTAGCGGTGGCTACGAGCAGTACTTC. Its translation: CATSPATSGGYEQYF.

The J gene is TRBJ2-3, the V gene TRBV20-1; D gene ambiguous. The CDR3 consists of 13 residues. V was trimmed by 1 base and J by 0 bases, leaving 5 bases between them. Germline lookup yields CDR1 DFQATT and CDR2 SNEGSKA (reference sequence). CDR3 DNA sequence: TGCAGTGCTAGAGTCCCGAGCACAGATACGCAGTATTTT. The encoded protein is CSARVPSTDTQYF.

Points on this clonotype: The junction shows a germline mismatch at one end, possibly a read error. The chain carries TRBV11-2 and TRBJ2-2; D could derive from TRBD1 or TRBD2 (5 bases each). CDR3 length equals 16 residues. Germline CDR1 reads SGHAT; CDR2 reads FQNNGV. CDR3 sequence: CDSSLAPGTSTGELFF. The CDR3 bases are TGTGACAGCAGCTTAGCCCCTGGGACGAGCACCGGGGAGCTGTTTTTT.

Comment on this clonotype: Sequence at one end of the junction differs from germline and may be a read error. The chain's CDR3 is CNAKDLTAQDAYEQYF. The DNA for the CDR3 is TGCAATGCTAAAGACCTCACGGCTCAAGATGCATACGAGCAGTACTTC. This sequence joins TRBV20-1 and TRBJ2-7, with D unclear. CDR1 DFQATT and CDR2 SNEGSKA come from the germline V gene (reference sequence). CDR3 length: 16 residues.

CDR3 amino acids: CSARDLRGRVGTGELFF. The CDR3, as DNA: TGCAGTGCTAGAGATCTTAGAGGGAGGGTCGGGACCGGGGAGCTGTTTTTT. The rearrangement links TRBV20-1 to TRBJ2-2; 7 nucleotides match TRBD2. The trim removed 0 bases at V and 5 bases at J, leaving 12 bases unmatched. In germline, CDR1 is DFQATT, CDR2 SNEGSKA (reference sequence). The length of the CDR3 is 17 residues.